This T cell receptor beta chain comes out of a study of T cells in Graves' hyperthyroidism and ophthalmopathy. This CDR3 comprises 13 residues. The germline V and J ends were trimmed by 7 bases and 5 bases, with 15 bases remaining between them. Germline loops: CDR1 SNHLY, CDR2 FYNNEI. This clonotype appeared many times. Researchers took RNA transcripts and amplified the TCR beta CDR3 regions from them. Researchers ran a first-round RT-PCR on the TCR CDR3 using the HTBI primer set. Each CDR3 protein is one row after TCRdb ran MiXCR on the multiplex PCR reads. The top ten clones hold 30% to 40% of a sample with about 640,000 distinct CDR3 sequences, more than 20% of them seen once.

Sequences were obtained from blood. The chain joins TRBV2 to TRBJ2-7, with D possibly TRBD2 on 6 matching bases. This receptor was taken from a man between 25 and 39 years old with Graves' ophthalmopathy. CDR3 sequence reads: CASIGGTINEQYF. CDR3 coding DNA: TGTGCCAGCATCGGGGGAACAATCAACGAGCAGTACTTC.